This T cell receptor beta chain was observed in a study of T cells in Graves' hyperthyroidism and ophthalmopathy. On the study more broadly: Peripheral blood draws took place at initial diagnosis, ahead of any treatment.

Germline values: CDR1 SGHRS, CDR2 YFSETQ. The V and J ends lost 4 bases and 5 bases respectively, with 12 bases between them. The CDR3 has 14 residues. With respect to this clonotype: Its target is not known.

Each diagnosis was grounded in clinical symptoms, serum thyroxine and TRAb, thyroid ultrasound, and orbital computed tomography. What was amplified from RNA transcripts were TCR beta CDR3 regions. Researchers ran a first-round RT-PCR on the TCR CDR3 using the HTBI primer set. TCRdb fed the multiplex PCR reads into MiXCR, producing one record per CDR3 protein. This sample has 350,000 to 400,000 distinct CDR3 sequences, with approximately 15% found just once. Study results and limitations: Most thyroid clonotypes with frequency above 0.001 were detected in blood. Ophthalmopathy onset followed model prediction by a median around six months.

The chain is built from TRBV5-1 and TRBJ1-4; weak D call: TRBD1 (6 bases). The sequencing sample was made of blood. The receptor comes from a woman aged 25 to 39 with Graves' hyperthyroidism. The CDR3 sequence is CASSAQGENEKLFF. The CDR3 coding sequence is TGCGCCAGCAGCGCACAGGGTGAGAATGAAAAACTGTTTTTT.